The entry that follows covers one T cell receptor (beta chain) sequence. The sample is drawn from a study of regulatory T cells in long-lasting Graves disease. Sample time point: persistent/refractory GD, antithyroid drugs over 5 years with positive TRAb. There was RNA extracted from PBMCs, and the TCR library was made from it. Through Arm-PCR of CDR3 regions and iRepertoire HTBI primers, TCR beta libraries were built. One entry per CDR3 protein, called by TCRdb with MiXCR from the multiplex PCR reads. The sample includes 400,000 to 600,000 distinct CDR3 sequences, around a fifth of them seen just once. V dropped 7 bases and J dropped 0 bases, with 16 bases sitting between them. The V gene's germline CDR1 is LNHDA and CDR2 SQIVND (reference sequence). This CDR3 spans 16 amino acids.

This sample comprised peripheral blood mononuclear cells (PBMCs), obtained when the disease was refractory, from a patient treated with antithyroid drugs. The TCR comes from a female donor with Graves disease. J is TRBJ1-3 and V is TRBV19; maybe TRBD1 (5 bases). The chain's CDR3 is CASKRDGVLSGNTIYF. In DNA form, the CDR3 reads TGTGCCAGTAAGAGGGACGGAGTCCTCTCTGGAAACACCATATATTTT. Using reference TRBV19 and TRBJ1-3 for the parts outside the CDR3, the full variable domain is DGGITQSPKYLFRKEGQNVTLSCEQNLNHDAMYWYRQDPGQGLRLIYYSQIVNDFQKGDIAEGYSVSREKKESFPLTVTSAQKNPTAFYLCASKRDGVLSGNTIYFGEGSWLTVV.